The clone carrying this TCR beta chain was found once. Other DNA variants within this sample encode the same CDR3. The donors, all of them Caucasian adults, lived in Nashville, Tennessee. Per germline, CDR1 MDHEN and CDR2 SYDVKM. Trimming removed 6 bases at V and 4 bases at J, with 13 bases between. CDR3 size: 13 residues. This entry belongs to a study of shared clonotypes between healthy human individuals. Some clones are missing from TCRdb's copy, which holds only in-frame ones; the method was immunoSEQ multiplex PCR. The profile shows around 2.5 million clones, approximately 93% of them singletons. V is TRBV28 and J is TRBJ2-7; D is perhaps TRBD1 (5 bases). This TCR derives from a man younger than 35 in good health. Some clones in this sample may be carry-over from other donors' samples. The sequencing input was naive CD4+ T cells from PBMCs. Subset defined: CD45RA+ positively selected. CDR3 in amino acids: CASSLQGSYEQYF. CDR3 nucleotide sequence: TGTGCCAGCAGCCTCCAGGGAAGTTACGAGCAGTACTTC.